This T cell receptor beta chain was recovered during a study of control samples from healthy donors and cancer patients. This clone showed up just a few times. Method: immunoSEQ multiplex PCR; TCRdb's copy keeps in-frame clones and lacks some. The sample shows 90,000 to 100,000 clones, about four fifths of them seen only once. The CDR3 has 13 amino acids. Germline V gene data show CDR1 as ENHRY and CDR2 as SYGVKD. Trimming cost V 2 bases and J 7 bases, with 9 bases left between them. This chain connects TRBV10-3 to TRBJ1-5; maybe TRBD1 (5 bases). The receptor was isolated from a woman in her 30s in good health. The sequenced material came from blood. CDR3 loop: CAISEHDSQPQHF. The DNA for the CDR3 is TGTGCCATCAGTGAGCACGACAGCCAGCCCCAGCATTTT.